This T cell receptor beta chain was sequenced during a study of cytomegalovirus exposure and HLA in healthy donors (dated by TCRdb to the late 2010s). Broadly, across the study: According to an earlier analysis of several hundred of the donors, some 180 million T cells yielded 95 million to 140 million unique TCR beta sequences and about 300 Gb of sequence data. Around 330 gigabases of sequencing data and approximately 91 million unique TCR sequences made up an early release that covered approximately 620 HLA-typed donors. The genetic ancestry cluster associated with self-reported Caucasian donors included over 65% of the approximately 400 genotyped donors. The study aimed to test whether cataloging public T cell receptors could reveal signatures of past pathogen exposure. Using immunosequencing, the study profiled T cell repertoires from 550 to 750 subjects and related those repertoires to cytomegalovirus serostatus. A separate validation cohort of approximately 130 different subjects was used in addition to the 666-subject first cohort. To predict cytomegalovirus infection status, the study brought together high-throughput TCR immunosequencing, statistical association of individual TCRs with disease status, and machine learning. In a later analysis, previously published TCR beta repertoires from several hundred donors were re-analyzed and high-resolution HLA genotyping was added so that TCR occurrence patterns could be studied. The later analysis used no new phenotypic data to find candidate immune exposures, relying instead on TCR beta sequences and their occurrence across donors. An earlier analysis of several hundred of the donors applied high-throughput TCR beta sequencing to assess whether each TCR beta V gene segment acted as functional or pseudogenic. Donor age, sex, ethnicity and CMV serostatus were compiled together with the repertoire data. Genome-wide SNP genotypes for about 55% of the roughly 670 donors were used in a later genetic analysis, which treated that subset as a discovery cohort. All discovery cohort repertoires had been generated on a single sequencing platform. Both class I and class II loci were covered by HLA typing, at four-digit resolution. Typing coverage differed by locus: A, B, C, DRB1 and DQB1 were typed in about 629-640 donors, DQA1 in about 560, DPA1 in around 580, and DPB1 in just under 480. Roughly five DR-DQ haplotypes were treated as single units for association and clustering because of strong linkage in the cohort. On average, around 240,000 unique TCR beta nucleotide sequences were sequenced per donor among 398 genotyped donors of the cohort, with 15% to 20% of those sequences being non-productive. Results and caveats for the whole study, not just this receptor: Compared with the roughly 700-donor mean, donors in an Asian-associated ancestry cluster had fewer N-insertions in productive TCRs, according to a later genetic analysis. Over 15 rarely observed V segments, including chromosome 9 orphons, were excluded from the earlier analysis of a few hundred of the donors because counts were too low. The authors suggested that the approach could potentially be generalized to other disease states and immunological phenotypes. Most CMV-associated TCR beta chains appeared to be HLA-restricted in a later analysis, and the HLA associations seemed to be driven largely by CMV exposure. For the cohort, immune exposure information was limited to CMV serostatus. In both the original and validation cohorts, the classifier was reported to diagnose cytomegalovirus status with high specificity and sensitivity. An association between a missense DCLRE1C variant and V-gene and J-gene trimming of TCR beta chains was found in a later genetic analysis and replicated in an independent cohort. Correlated functional status among segregating V segments might be attributable to linkage disequilibrium, but an unknown experimental factor could not be ruled out. When HLA alleles, especially DR and DQ, strongly co-occurred, attributing TCR associations to individual alleles was difficult. In vitro tests confirmed that three of the cytomegalovirus-associated TCR beta chains recognize cytomegalovirus antigens. Only TCR beta chains were sequenced in this cohort, and the absence of alpha or paired-chain data limited detectable features. Broadly in line with IMGT annotations, most TCR beta V segments showed up in productive rearrangements about 90% or about 30% of the time in an earlier analysis of around 550 of the donors. While some public TCRs were present in many individuals, most TCR sequences turned up only very rarely across donors. A further reported finding was that TCR beta sequences accurately predicted the HLA-A and HLA-B alleles for most subjects in the first cohort. At a false discovery rate of 0.05, a later analysis linked 16,951 TCR beta sequences to specific HLA alleles. According to a later analysis, parvovirus B19, influenza, CMV and Epstein-Barr virus appeared linked to several top co-occurrence clusters. Roughly uniform sequencing depth across donors was assumed in presence/absence analyses, although this assumption may not hold. A later analysis found that HLA-associated TCR beta chains were more clonally expanded and had lower generation probabilities than equally common non-associated chains. A group of highly shared sequence variants was considered likely to be a technical artifact of the sequencing pipeline. A later analysis found that TCR association rates varied across HLA loci, with DRB1 alleles showing the most associated TCRs and HLA-C alleles the fewest. A total of roughly 160 TCR beta chains were listed by the study as associated with cytomegalovirus. Because some donors lacked HLA typing at each locus, the association tests relied only on the typed subset.

The cohort comprised 710 or so healthy bone marrow donors. All cohort members were sampled while nominally healthy, although unrecorded immune exposures were likely present. Of the roughly 700 cohort members, about 290 had a positive CMV serostatus and about 350 had a negative one, while no CMV serostatus was recorded for the donor. Each donor provided a peripheral blood sample, and peripheral blood mononuclear cells were used for TCR beta sequencing. Genomic DNA extraction from the blood cell samples was performed with the Qiagen DNeasy Blood Extraction Kit. On this clone: The antigen this receptor binds is unknown. No much larger clone exists at a distance of one base, and base qualities are not known.

Libraries were made using the immunoSEQ multiplex PCR assay. For the multiplex PCR, a mixture combining 60 forward primers for TCR Vbeta segments and 13 reverse primers for TCR Jbeta segments was used. Amplification of the CDR3 region of rearranged TCR beta genes was performed with a multiplex PCR assay on genomic DNA. Amplified TCR beta libraries were sequenced as 87-base-pair reads on the Illumina HiSeq System. The authors' pipeline ran thus. A later analysis counted tens of millions of unique TCR beta chains across the 666 repertoires, and some 11 million of these chains were shared by at least two donors. A nearest-neighbor algorithm error-corrected the raw reads and collapsed the reads into unique sequences, merging closely related sequences to remove PCR and sequencing errors. To assign V, D and J gene segments, CDR3 sequences were aligned to IMGT reference sequences. Each retained sequence needed at least a six-nucleotide match to both a V gene segment and a J gene segment. Rearrangements were classified as productive when the CDR3 lacked stop codons and remained in frame with V and J, and all other rearrangements were classified as non-productive. Following IMGT convention, CDR3 was defined as the stretch from the second conserved V-encoded cysteine to the conserved J-encoded phenylalanine. In an earlier analysis of 500 to 650 of the donors, sequences lacking an unambiguous match to a single V gene segment were excluded. An earlier analysis of over 450 of the donors classified V segments as functional when productive rearrangements were above 56.7% and as segregating when the standard deviation between donors was above 5%. A statistical classification framework was built to diagnose cytomegalovirus status from the catalog of TCR beta chain sequences. In a later analysis, TCR nucleotide sequences were compared against IMGT/GENE-DB human TR gene sequences so that V and J genes could be assigned. A later analysis assigned CDR3 sequences and most-parsimonious VDJ recombination scenarios with the TCRdist pipeline. A later analysis defined each TCR beta chain by its CDR3 amino acid sequence plus V-gene family, and excluded reads lacking a unique V-gene family. To address suspected cross-contamination and a sequencing artifact, a later analysis removed under 600 highly shared, low-generation-probability nucleotide sequences. In a later analysis, a clonal expansion index for each public chain was calculated from normalized within-repertoire ranks of inferred template counts. A later analysis computed generation probabilities with a VDJ recombination model fitted to out-of-frame rearrangements, and checked the results against IGoR. In a later analysis, TCR-TCR, TCR-HLA and TCR-CMV co-occurrence was scored with hypergeometric tests, and a repertoire-size bias correction was applied to TCR pairs. To estimate false discovery rates, a later analysis permuted the HLA or CMV assignments 20 times. A later analysis grouped co-occurring TCRs with DBSCAN, adding TCRdist sequence similarity when clustering within HLA-allele-positive subsets. Co-occurrence clustering excluded repertoires with fewer than 30,000 or more than 120,000 public chains, plus five with anomalous nucleotide sharing. Here the immuneACCESS table is served through TCRdb, limited to in-frame sequences with V and J called. Missing clones are a known gap in these copies; in checked studies unresolved V genes cover under half, and the rest lacks a known reason. Clone size and V and J calls were adopted from that table, with D and trimming inferred from the DNA. For this sample the table gives 150,000 to 200,000 clones, of which 80% to 85% were detected only once. Around 2% of the sample goes to the ten largest clones.

Specimen: PBMCs. This TCR came from a human donor in good health.

The CDR3 region reads CASSLGLKSGNTIYF. The nucleotide sequence is TGTGCCAGCAGTCTCGGACTGAAATCTGGAAACACCATATATTTT. This chain joins TRBV6-6 to TRBJ1-3, with no confident D gene call. The germline V gene (reference sequence) specifies MNHNY as CDR1 and SVGAGI as CDR2. V drops 5 bases and J drops 1 base, leaving 12 bases in between. The CDR3 holds 15 amino acids from the cysteine to the phenylalanine. Only CDR3 DNA remains: 45 bases, in frame from the first base.